This record covers a single T cell receptor beta chain. The CDR3 has 15 amino acids. The V end was cut by 5 bases, the J end by 3 bases, with 16 bases between. Germline CDR1 is LGHDT and CDR2 is YNNKEL (reference sequence). The data derive from a study of blood T cell repertoires in COVID-19. Sequenced by immunoSEQ multiplex PCR; TCRdb stores in-frame clones only, minus some. The sample lists approximately 140,000 clones, 80% to 90% occurring once. The specimen sequenced was peripheral blood. The chain employs TRBV3-1 (or the pseudogene TRBV3-2) and TRBJ1-1; the D is unclear. The TCR was taken from an older man with acute or convalescent COVID-19. CDR3 coding DNA: TGTGCCAGCAGCTACTCGCGGGGAGCTGACACTGAAGCTTTCTTT. Amino acids: CASSYSRGADTEAFF.